Listed below are T cell receptor beta chains from one sample, sequenced in a study of blood T cell repertoires in COVID-19. TCRdb's copy holds only in-frame clones and misses some; the assay was immunoSEQ multiplex PCR. This sample has more than 100,000 clones, with around 85% found just once. The sequenced sample consisted of peripheral blood. The receptor set was obtained from an elderly woman with acute or convalescent COVID-19. Both conserved end residues are part of each CDR3. A D gene is named only where the DNA matches it firmly. Clone size, where shown, is once, few, many, or a class for clones that have expanded.

abundance,j_gene,d_gene,v_gene,CDR3aa,CDR3nt
NA,TRBJ1-6,NA,TRBV18,CASSPPQRSSPIHF,TGTGCCAGCTCACCACCCCAAAGGAGTTCACCCATCCACTTT
NA,TRBJ2-5,NA,TRBV10-1,CASSDSGLEETQYF,TGCGCCAGCAGTGATTCCGGTCTTGAAGAGACCCAGTACTTC
NA,TRBJ2-7,TRBD2,TRBV19,CASSYGGGTYEQYF,TGTGCCAGTAGTTACGGCGGGGGGACCTACGAGCAGTACTTC
NA,TRBJ2-2,NA,TRBV5-8,CASSGGLNTGELFF,TGTGCCAGTTCCGGAGGCCTTAACACCGGGGAGCTGTTTTTT
few,TRBJ2-1,TRBD2,TRBV27,CASSTSGRNEQFF,TGTGCCAGCAGTACTAGCGGGAGGAATGAGCAGTTCTTC
NA,TRBJ1-6,NA,TRBV27,CASSNPQARGSPLHF,TGTGCCAGCAGCAACCCCCAGGCGCGGGGTTCACCCCTCCACTTT
NA,TRBJ2-5,TRBD1,TRBV12-3/TRBV12-4,CASSQGARETQYF,TGTGCCAGCAGCCAGGGGGCACGGGAGACCCAGTACTTC
NA,TRBJ1-1,NA,TRBV19,CASSIVRNTEAFF,TGTGCCAGTAGTATAGTCAGAAACACTGAAGCTTTCTTT
NA,TRBJ1-2,TRBD1,TRBV7-9,CASSSSQDRVPYRGYTF,TGTGCCAGCAGCTCCTCGCAGGACAGGGTTCCGTACCGAGGCTACACCTTC
NA,TRBJ1-1,NA,TRBV7-2,CASSLSGWDEAFF,TGTGCCAGCAGCTTATCGGGATGGGATGAAGCTTTCTTT
once,TRBJ1-4,NA,TRBV12-3/TRBV12-4,CASRQGVQEKLFF,TGTGCCAGCAGGCAAGGGGTACAGGAAAAACTGTTTTTT
NA,TRBJ1-1,TRBD1,TRBV19,CASSTRDRGGLDRDTEAFF,TGTGCCAGTAGTACCCGGGACAGGGGGGGACTCGATCGGGACACTGAAGCTTTCTTT
NA,TRBJ1-5,NA,TRBV5-1,CASSLGAGEQPQHF,TGCGCCAGCAGCTTGGGGGCAGGGGAACAGCCCCAGCATTTT
NA,TRBJ2-7,TRBD2,TRBV5-4,CASSLPHSGSSEQYF,TGTGCCAGCAGCTTACCGCATAGCGGGAGTTCCGAGCAGTACTTC
NA,TRBJ1-5,NA,TRBV7-2,CASSPAGRQPQHF,TGTGCCAGCAGCCCTGCGGGCAGGCAGCCCCAGCATTTT
NA,TRBJ2-5,TRBD1,TRBV10-1,CASSDSSPGTGVWETQYF,TGCGCCAGCAGTGACTCGAGCCCGGGGACAGGGGTTTGGGAGACCCAGTACTTC
NA,TRBJ2-4,TRBD1,TRBV28,CASSFLDRVENIQYF,TGTGCCAGCAGTTTCTTGGACAGGGTGGAAAACATTCAGTACTTC
NA,TRBJ2-5,TRBD1,TRBV5-1,CASSTTGVYQETQYF,TGCGCCAGCAGCACTACAGGGGTCTACCAAGAGACCCAGTACTTC